This T cell receptor beta chain was sequenced for a study of blood T cell repertoires in COVID-19. As for the study in general: The United States, Italy and Spain supplied acute and convalescent COVID-19 samples. T cells, B-cell-depleted T cells, or PBMCs supplied cDNA or gDNA.

Seattle patients were enrolled during active infection and followed longitudinally. In the authors' workflow: For nucleated cells, counts were estimated from reference gene primer amplification. This table comes from immunoSEQ multiplex PCR, and its TCRdb copy is limited to in-frame clones, with some not included. The V and J calls and the clone size are those of that table, but D and trimming were determined from the DNA. The sample carries about 130,000 clones, about 89% recorded once. Looked up from germline, CDR1 is SGHVS and CDR2 is FNYEAQ. V lost 4 bases, J lost 3 bases, and 3 bases stayed unmatched. The CDR3 is 13 amino acids.

The source of this sequence is a woman in her 70s with COVID-19, enrolled during active disease. The rearrangement uses TRBV7-6 and TRBJ2-7, with TRBD1 matching 7 bases. What was sequenced was peripheral blood. CDR3 protein: CASSSRDSYEQYF. CDR3 in DNA: TGTGCCAGCAGCTCCCGGGACAGCTACGAGCAGTACTTC. Full variable domain (remainder filled in from reference TRBV7-6 and TRBJ2-7): GAGVSQSPRYKVTKRGQDVALRCDPISGHVSLYWYRQALGQGPEFLTYFNYEAQQDKSGLPNDRFSAERPEGSISTLTIQRTEQRDSAMYRCASSSRDSYEQYFGPGTRLTVT.